This T cell receptor (beta chain) stems from a study of T cell responses to AZD1222 COVID-19 vaccine. The CDR3 is made up of 15 amino acids. The ends lost 0 bases at V and 5 bases at J; junction bases unmatched: 6. Germline V gives CDR1 SGDLS, CDR2 YYNGEE. Generated by immunoSEQ multiplex PCR, the TCRdb table keeps only in-frame clones and is missing some. Of tens of thousands of clones detected, around 80% appear once; the ten largest clones hold approximately 26%. The chain is built from TRBV9 and TRBJ2-7, with 9 nucleotides matching TRBD2. Specimen: peripheral blood, collected 28 days after the second AZD1222 dose. This receptor was taken from an adult who received the AZD1222 COVID-19 vaccine. The CDR3 DNA reads as TGTGCCAGCAGCGTAGGGGCGGGAGGGGAGAACGAGCAGTACTTC. Translation gives CASSVGAGGENEQYF.